This passage covers 30 T cell receptor beta chains from one sample sequenced in a study of T cell repertoires in cytomegalovirus infection. Their recognized antigens are unknown. TCRdb re-derived calls from the reads in MiXCR, one entry per CDR3 protein. This table has about 830,000 distinct CDR3 sequences, over 25% appearing once. This sample comprised cultured CD8+ T cells from PBMCs, obtained from culture after CMV antigen stimulation. These receptors were taken from a human donor in good health (CMV status not recorded). Some clones in this sample may be carry-over from other donors' samples.

This clonotype turned up a few times. J is TRBJ2-7 and V is TRBV15, with a weak D call TRBD1 (6 bases). Trimming cost V 3 bases and J 5 bases, with 8 bases left between them. Per the germline V gene, CDR1 is LNHNV and CDR2 is YYDKDF (reference sequence). This CDR3 has 12 residues. CDR3 nucleotide sequence: TGTGCCACCAGCAGCAGGGGCAACGAGCAGTACTTC. Encoded protein: CATSSRGNEQYF.

The chain carries TRBV29-1 and TRBJ2-7; maybe TRBD2 (6 bases). There are 12 residues in the CDR3. Germline loops: CDR1 SQVTM, CDR2 ANQGSEA. Trimming stripped 6 bases from V and 3 bases from J, with 12 bases between. The CDR3 region has the DNA TGCAGCGTGGGAGGAGGGGACTACGAGCAGTACTTC. It codes for CSVGGGDYEQYF.

The sample holds a few counts of this clonotype. This sequence joins TRBV12-3 or TRBV12-4 and TRBJ2-2, with 11 bases identical to TRBD2. V dropped 10 bases and J dropped 5; count of bases not matched to a gene: 9. This CDR3 is built from 15 residues. In DNA, the CDR3 is TGTGCCACCTCACCTAGCGGGGGGCGAACCGGGGAGCTGTTTTTT. It translates to CATSPSGGRTGELFF.

The chain employs TRBV28 and TRBJ1-5; D is perhaps TRBD1 (5 bases). Germline CDR1 and CDR2: MDHEN and SYDVKM. The CDR3 spans 12 residues. Trimming pared 6 bases from V and 8 bases from J, leaving 11 bases between. As DNA, the CDR3 is TGTGCCAGCAGCCCGACAGACAAGCCCCAGCATTTT. Amino acid sequence: CASSPTDKPQHF. The whole variable domain, filled in from reference TRBV28 and TRBJ1-5, reads DVKVTQSSRYLVKRTGEKVFLECVQDMDHENMFWYRQDPGLGLRLIYFSYDVKMKEKGDIPEGYSVSREKKERFSLILESASTNQTSMYLCASSPTDKPQHFGDGTRLSIL.

This clonotype has just a few counts. Just one base apart from a much larger clone, this may be a read error. V is TRBV28 and J is TRBJ2-3, with 7 bases identical to TRBD1. The junction had 5 bases not matched to a gene; V was cut back by 6 bases and J by 2 bases. The CDR3 covers 14 residues. Germline CDR1 and CDR2: MDHEN and SYDVKM. The CDR3 loop is CASSPDRVTDTQYF. In nucleotides, the CDR3 is TGTGCCAGCAGCCCCGACAGGGTCACAGATACGCAGTATTTT.

Points on this clonotype: This may be a read error: a much more frequent sequence differs by one nucleotide. This chain links TRBV12-3 or TRBV12-4 with TRBJ2-3, with a weak D call TRBD1 (6 bases). Trimming stripped 6 bases from V and 0 bases from J, with 16 bases between. The CDR3 length is 16 residues. The CDR3 DNA sequence: TGTGCCAGCAGCCCTACTCTGGGGGCAAGCACAGATACGCAGTATTTT. Protein product: CASSPTLGASTDTQYF.

This clonotype occurred a few times. The V and J genes are TRBV5-1 and TRBJ2-5; 8 positions match TRBD2. The CDR3 sequence is 13 residues long. The germline CDR1 and CDR2 sequences are SGHRS and YFSETQ. Trimming cost V 4 bases and J 5 bases; bases outside gene matches: 4. The CDR3 here is CASSLRGDETQYF. The CDR3 bases are TGCGCCAGCAGCCTGCGGGGGGACGAGACCCAGTACTTC.

This clonotype was seen repeatedly, ten times or more. The genes are TRBV12-3 or TRBV12-4 and TRBJ2-5, with 8 positions matching TRBD1. The CDR3 length is 15 residues. The trim removed 4 bases at V and 5 bases at J, leaving 9 bases unmatched. In DNA, the CDR3 is TGTGCCAGCAGTTCAACAGGGGGAGCCGGGGAGACCCAGTACTTC. Its protein product is CASSSTGGAGETQYF.

The V and J genes are TRBV7-2 and TRBJ2-3; TRBD2 might be the D (6 bases). The CDR3 consists of 15 residues. V was cut by 4 bases and J by 2 bases, with 13 bases left in between. Germline V gene data show CDR1 as SGHTA and CDR2 as FQGNSA. The CDR3 here is CASSYSRGFTDTQYF. The CDR3 DNA is TGTGCCAGCAGCTATAGCCGGGGGTTCACAGATACGCAGTATTTT.

This clonotype was seen a few times. The rearrangement uses TRBV27 and TRBJ1-1; possibly TRBD1 for D (6 bases). Germline V CDR1 and CDR2: MNHEY, SMNVEV (reference sequence). The CDR3 has 11 amino acids. The ends were cut back, 8 bases at V and 4 bases at J, with 8 bases in the middle. The chain's CDR3 is CASWTATEAFF. In DNA, the CDR3 is TGTGCCAGCTGGACAGCCACTGAAGCTTTCTTT.

Here the CDR3 DNA reads TGTGCCACCAGCAGAGAGCGACAGGTCACAGATACGCAGTATTTT. Residues: CATSRERQVTDTQYF. The genes are TRBV15 and TRBJ2-3, with a possible D match to TRBD1 (6 bases). V was pared by 0 bases and J by 2 bases, with 9 bases between. Germline CDR1 is LNHNV and CDR2 is YYDKDF (reference sequence). CDR3 size: 15 residues.

The gene calls are TRBV11-2 and TRBJ2-7; D unresolved. V was shortened by 2 bases and J by 2 bases, with 10 bases between the two germline ends. The CDR3 sequence is 14 residues long. The germline V gene has CDR1 SGHAT and CDR2 FQNNGV. The CDR3 DNA reads TGTGCCAGCAGCTTACGGTCCGGAGCCTACGAGCAGTACTTC. It translates to CASSLRSGAYEQYF. Full variable domain (missing parts from reference TRBV11-2 and TRBJ2-7): EAGVAQSPRYKIIEKRQSVAFWCNPISGHATLYWYQQILGQGPKLLIQFQNNGVVDDSQLPKDRFSAERLKGVDSTLKIQPAKLEDSAVYLCASSLRSGAYEQYFGPGTRLTVT.

The chain uses TRBV20-1 and TRBJ2-6, with 7 bases lining up with TRBD1. CDR3 length equals 15 residues. J lost 2 bases, V lost 6 bases, and 7 bases had no gene match. Germline V CDR1 and CDR2: DFQATT, SNEGSKA (reference sequence). The DNA for the CDR3 is TGCAGTGCACCAGGGGGATCAGCTGGGGCCAACGTCCTGACTTTC. It yields the protein CSAPGGSAGANVLTF.

The chain has TRBV11-2 and TRBJ2-7; D assignment may be TRBD1 or TRBD2 (5 bases each). Trimming took off 0 bases at V and 5 bases at J, with 23 bases between the two ends. CDR1 is SGHAT and CDR2 is FQNNGV in the germline V gene. The CDR3 covers 18 residues. Here the CDR3 reads CASSLDSWGTAEAHEQYV. The CDR3 DNA reads as TGTGCCAGCAGCTTAGATTCGTGGGGGACCGCGGAGGCCCACGAGCAGTACGTC.

This clonotype was picked up a small number of times. This could be a read error, since a much larger clone is one nucleotide away. The genes are TRBV27 and TRBJ2-6; maybe TRBD1 (5 bases). The CDR3 covers 15 residues. Germline CDR1 reads MNHEY; CDR2 reads SMNVEV (reference sequence). Trimming took off 5 bases at V and 0 bases at J, with 8 bases between the two ends. The CDR3 region is CASSIDSSGANVLTF. The DNA of the CDR3 is TGTGCCAGCAGTATAGACAGCTCTGGGGCCAACGTCCTGACTTTC.

The rearrangement links TRBV29-1 to TRBJ1-2; tentative D call: TRBD1 (6 bases). This CDR3 is built from 11 residues. V lost 7 bases, J lost 7 bases, and 13 bases lay in between. CDR1 is SQVTM and CDR2 is ANQGSEA in the germline V gene. The CDR3 loop is CSAEGGPGYTF. The CDR3 bases are TGCAGCGCCGAGGGGGGGCCTGGCTACACCTTC.

The chain combines TRBV19 with TRBJ2-5; possibly TRBD2 for D (7 bases). In germline, CDR1 is LNHDA, CDR2 SQIVND (reference sequence). The CDR3 has 16 amino acids. V was pared by 3 bases and J by 4 bases, with 18 bases between. The CDR3 nucleotides read TGTGCCAGTAGTATGGGCGACAGGTGGGAGGGAGAGACCCAGTACTTC. It yields the protein CASSMGDRWEGETQYF.

The chain carries TRBV27 and TRBJ2-1; no reliable D call. The CDR3 covers 16 residues. Germline CDR1 MNHEY, CDR2 SMNVEV (reference sequence). V lost 2 bases, J lost 2 bases, and 13 bases lay in between. In DNA form, the CDR3 reads TGTGCCAGCAGTTTAGGTGGAGACACGGCCTACAATGAGCAGTTCTTC. It is translated as CASSLGGDTAYNEQFF.

A few counts support this clonotype. The chain employs TRBV12-3 or TRBV12-4 and TRBJ2-1; D unclear. The V end lost 7 bases, the J end lost 6 bases, and 16 bases lay between the germline ends. The CDR3 covers 14 residues. The CDR3 sequence: CASNFPGPSNEQFF. The DNA for the CDR3 is TGTGCCAGCAATTTTCCGGGTCCGAGCAATGAGCAGTTCTTC.

The J gene is TRBJ1-5, the V gene TRBV6-2 or TRBV6-3; unclear D gene. V was cut by 0 bases and J by 1 base, with 7 bases left in between. The CDR3 runs to 15 residues. Germline V gene sequence: CDR1 MNHEY, CDR2 SVGEGT. The CDR3 nucleotides read TGTGCCAGCAGTTACTCATGGATAAGCAATCAGCCCCAGCATTTT. Its protein product is CASSYSWISNQPQHF.

The gene calls are TRBV7-4 and TRBJ1-2; no clear D gene. Germline V gene data show CDR1 as SGHVT and CDR2 as SQSDAQ. The CDR3 loop spans 14 amino acids. The V end was cut by 1 base, the J end by 0 bases, with 6 bases between. CDR3 bases: TGTGCCAGCAGCTTAGGGGCGCCTAACTATGGCTACACCTTC. Its translation: CASSLGAPNYGYTF. Full variable domain (remainder filled in from reference TRBV7-4 and TRBJ1-2): GAGVSQSPRYKVAKRGRDVALRCDSISGHVTLYWYRQTLGQGSEVLTYSQSDAQRDKSGRPSGRFSAERPERSVSTLKIQRTEQGDSAVYLCASSLGAPNYGYTFGSGTRLTVV.

The chain uses TRBV27 and TRBJ1-1, with D perhaps matching TRBD1 (6 bases). The CDR3 totals 15 residues. The V and J ends lost 1 base and 1 base respectively, with 10 bases between them. CDR1 and CDR2 (germline): MNHEY, SMNVEV (reference sequence). DNA of the CDR3: TGTGCCAGCAGTTTATATCAGGGGTCGAACACTGAAGCTTTCTTT. Its protein product is CASSLYQGSNTEAFF.

The chain has TRBV5-8 and TRBJ2-3; D not resolved. CDR1 and CDR2 (germline): SGHTS, YDEGEE. The ends were cut back, 0 bases at V and 2 bases at J, with 10 bases in the middle. This CDR3 is 15 amino acids long. The CDR3 sequence is CASSLEQRYTDTQYF. The CDR3 DNA is TGTGCCAGCAGCTTGGAACAGAGATACACAGATACGCAGTATTTT.

This clonotype was detected a few times. The chain couples TRBV6-5 to TRBJ2-5; 10 bases line up with TRBD2. Germline CDR1 and CDR2: MNHEY and SVGAGI. The length of the CDR3 is 17 residues. J lost 2 bases, V lost 6 bases, and 12 bases had no gene match. CDR3 nucleotide sequence: TGTGCCAGCAGGTCCAGCGGGGGGGCCGTTGGGCAAGAGACCCAGTACTTC. Translating it yields CASRSSGGAVGQETQYF.

This clonotype showed up just a few times. The chain has TRBV7-8 and TRBJ2-7; D may be TRBD2 (6 bases). V was shortened by 0 bases and J by 2 bases, with 14 bases between the two germline ends. The germline V gene has CDR1 SGHVS and CDR2 FQNEAQ. CDR3 size: 16 residues. CDR3 sequence (DNA): TGTGCCAGCAGCTTAGCGCAAACTAGCCCTACCTACGAGCAGTACTTC. Translation gives CASSLAQTSPTYEQYF.

This clonotype was seen a handful of times. The chain uses TRBV6-2 or TRBV6-3 and TRBJ1-1; TRBD1 agrees at 10 bases. J lost 0 bases, V lost 2 bases, and 18 bases had no gene match. The CDR3 loop spans 21 amino acids. CDR1 MNHEY and CDR2 SVGEGT come from the germline V gene. The CDR3 sequence is CASSYPPGQGMVMIMNTEAFF. DNA of the CDR3: TGTGCCAGCAGTTACCCACCGGGACAGGGGATGGTGATGATCATGAACACTGAAGCTTTCTTT.

The gene calls are TRBV12-3 or TRBV12-4 and TRBJ1-2; 7 bases line up with TRBD1. The CDR3 totals 13 residues. The J segment lost 8 bases and the V segment lost 2 bases, leaving 5 bases of the junction unmatched. The CDR3 DNA reads TGTGCCAGCAGTTTAACGACAGGGAGAGGCTACACCTTC. Protein sequence: CASSLTTGRGYTF.

The sample holds a few counts of this clonotype. The chain carries TRBV4-2 and TRBJ2-7; D perhaps matches TRBD2 (6 bases). This CDR3 has 16 residues. Trimming left V 0 bases short and J 2 bases short, with 14 bases between. In germline, CDR1 is LGHNA, CDR2 YNFKEQ. CDR3 DNA sequence: TGTGCCAGCAGCCAAGAGCTGGGAGGTGTCCCCTACGAGCAGTACTTC. Its protein product is CASSQELGGVPYEQYF.

V is TRBV7-6 and J is TRBJ1-2; D uncertain. The V end was cut by 4 bases, the J end by 3 bases, with 12 bases between. The CDR3 has 14 residues. CDR1 SGHVS and CDR2 FNYEAQ come from the germline V gene. In DNA form, the CDR3 reads TGTGCCAGCAGCTCAGGAGGTACATACTATGGCTACACCTTC. Residues: CASSSGGTYYGYTF.

This clonotype was recorded many times. V is TRBV7-2 and J is TRBJ2-1, with 12 positions matching TRBD2. Germline CDR1 reads SGHTA; CDR2 reads FQGNSA. This CDR3 has 14 residues. J gave up 12 bases and V 3 bases, and 6 bases lay outside the gene matches. The CDR3 DNA reads TGTGCCAGCAGCTTCTGGACTAGCGGGGTTTTGCAGTTCTTC. It encodes CASSFWTSGVLQFF.